Each of the 15 T cell receptor beta chains below was sequenced from the same sample in a study of CD8+ T cells in alopecia areata. It was cDNA, reverse transcribed from extracted RNA, that served as the sequencing template. Libraries were prepared by immunoSEQ multiplex PCR; TCRdb keeps only in-frame clonotypes and omits some of them. Among under 350,000 clones listed, roughly 50% were seen once. Indicated treatment: oral pan-JAK inhibitor, 5-10 mg twice daily. The material sequenced was CD4+ T cells sorted from blood, taken at week 24, from a patient treated with tofacitinib. These receptors were collected from a human donor with alopecia areata.

The chain employs TRBV29-1 and TRBJ2-1; no clear D gene. Germline values: CDR1 SQVTM, CDR2 ANQGSEA. Trimming removed 8 bases at V and 5 bases at J, with 10 bases between. This CDR3 has 11 amino acids. CDR3 sequence reads: CSTRRDNEQFF. The CDR3 nucleotides are TGCAGCACCCGACGGGACAATGAGCAGTTCTTC.

Worth noting for this clone: A junction boundary mismatches the germline segment, possibly from a read error. The chain couples TRBV4-2 to TRBJ2-7; D remains ambiguous. CDR3 length equals 13 residues. Germline CDR1 reads LGHNA; CDR2 reads YNFKEQ. The CDR3 nucleotides are TGTGCCAGCAGCGAAGAGACCCACGCCGAGCAGTACTTC. Translating it yields CASSEETHAEQYF.

The J gene is TRBJ1-3, the V gene TRBV29-1; D gene ambiguous. Trimming stripped 2 bases from V and 1 base from J, with 9 bases between. The CDR3 has 14 residues. The V gene's germline CDR1 is SQVTM and CDR2 ANQGSEA. The CDR3 region is CSVEKGSSGNTIYF. CDR3 coding DNA: TGCAGCGTTGAAAAAGGGAGTTCTGGAAACACCATATATTTT.

J is TRBJ2-3 and V is TRBV9, with TRBD2 identical over 15 bases. Germline values: CDR1 SGDLS, CDR2 YYNGEE. The CDR3 spans 17 residues. Trimming took 0 bases from V and 5 from J; bases not matched to a gene: 4. In DNA, the CDR3 is TGTGCCAGCAGCGTAGGCCCGGGACTAGCGGGGGGAGATACGCAGTATTTT. It translates to CASSVGPGLAGGDTQYF.

The V gene is TRBV19, the J gene TRBJ1-1, with a tentative D call TRBD1 (5 bases). The CDR3 spans 13 residues. Germline V CDR1 and CDR2: LNHDA, SQIVND (reference sequence). The V end was cut by 7 bases, the J end by 0 bases, with 9 bases between. CDR3 residues: CASMGVMNTEAFF. The CDR3 nucleotides read TGTGCCAGTATGGGGGTCATGAACACTGAAGCTTTCTTT.

The V and J genes are TRBV7-6 and TRBJ2-3; no reliable D call. Trimming removed 5 bases at V and 1 base at J, with 10 bases between. The germline V gene has CDR1 SGHVS and CDR2 FNYEAQ. The CDR3 length is 14 residues. The CDR3 spells CASSPVRGTDTQYF. CDR3 nucleotides: TGTGCCAGCAGCCCGGTCCGGGGCACAGATACGCAGTATTTT. Complete variable domain (other parts from reference TRBV7-6 and TRBJ2-3): GAGVSQSPRYKVTKRGQDVALRCDPISGHVSLYWYRQALGQGPEFLTYFNYEAQQDKSGLPNDRFSAERPEGSISTLTIQRTEQRDSAMYRCASSPVRGTDTQYFGPGTRLTVL.

This chain links TRBV30 with TRBJ1-2; a possible D gene is TRBD1 (6 bases). This CDR3 contains 15 residues. The germline V gene has CDR1 GTSNPN and CDR2 SVGIG (reference sequence). V was trimmed by 8 bases and J by 7 bases, leaving 26 bases between them. CDR3 in DNA: TGTGCCACTAAAAGAGCAGGGGCCGGTCCCTCTGGCTACACCTTC. This sequence encodes CATKRAGAGPSGYTF.

The gene calls are TRBV7-8 and TRBJ2-1, with 10 bases lining up with TRBD2. CDR1 is SGHVS, CDR2 FQNEAQ, per germline. The CDR3 runs to 15 residues. V lost 1 base to trimming and J lost 8 bases; unmatched junction nucleotides: 5. CDR3 nucleotides: TGTGCCAGCAGCTTAGAACTAGCGGGGAGGGATGAGCAGTTCTTC. This gives the protein CASSLELAGRDEQFF.

This clone was seen once. Other DNA sequences in this specimen translate into the identical CDR3. The gene calls are TRBV20-1 and TRBJ2-3, with no clear D. The CDR3 has 11 residues. In germline, CDR1 is DFQATT, CDR2 SNEGSKA (reference sequence). V was pared by 3 bases and J by 4 bases, with 5 bases between. CDR3 DNA sequence: TGCAGTGCTAGCTCGGCAGATACGCAGTATTTT. Encoded protein: CSASSADTQYF.

The chain combines TRBV4-3 with TRBJ2-3; D gene unclear. Trimming shortened V by 7 bases and J by 1 base, and 9 bases separated the two germline ends. The CDR3 extends over 13 amino acids. Germline-derived CDR1 and CDR2 are LGHNA and YSLEER. This CDR3 is CASNWAGTDTQYF. The CDR3 DNA reads TGCGCCAGCAATTGGGCGGGCACAGATACGCAGTATTTT.

The gene calls are TRBV4-2 and TRBJ1-2; 8 bases are a match to TRBD1. Germline assignment: CDR1 LGHNA and CDR2 YNFKEQ. J lost 6 bases, V lost 1 base, and 7 bases had no gene match. The CDR3 is 15 residues long. In DNA, the CDR3 is TGTGCCAGCAGCCAAGCCCAAGACAGGGGAGATGGCTACACCTTC. Its protein product is CASSQAQDRGDGYTF.

This clone was recorded a few times. The rearrangement joins TRBV7-2 to TRBJ2-5; tentatively, D is TRBD2 (6 bases). V was cut by 5 bases and J by 1 base, with 14 bases left in between. This CDR3 has 15 amino acids. The germline V gene encodes CDR1 SGHTA and CDR2 FQGNSA. The CDR3: CASSPGTLPQETQYF. For the CDR3, the DNA is TGTGCCAGCAGCCCCGGGACTCTCCCCCAAGAGACCCAGTACTTC.

The gene calls are TRBV6-5 and TRBJ2-7; 8 bases match TRBD1. Per the germline V gene, CDR1 is MNHEY and CDR2 is SVGAGI. The CDR3 is 14 residues long. V shed 8 bases and J 2 bases; nucleotides not matched to a gene: 8. CDR3 nucleotide sequence: TGTGCCAGCGGATGGGACAGGACAACCTACGAGCAGTACTTC. Amino acid sequence: CASGWDRTTYEQYF.

The chain has TRBV27 and TRBJ1-2, with D perhaps matching TRBD1 (6 bases). The CDR3 sequence is 15 residues long. Germline CDR1 is MNHEY and CDR2 is SMNVEV (reference sequence). V lost 0 bases to trimming and J lost 4 bases, with 12 bases between them. The CDR3 protein is CASSLSWQGLYGYTF. The CDR3 bases are TGTGCCAGCAGTTTATCGTGGCAGGGGCTCTATGGCTACACCTTC.

The chain combines TRBV29-1 with TRBJ2-2; D is perhaps TRBD2 (6 bases). The CDR3 is made up of 13 amino acids. V was shortened by 3 bases and J by 4 bases, with 9 bases between the two germline ends. Germline assignment: CDR1 SQVTM and CDR2 ANQGSEA. DNA of the CDR3: TGCAGCGTTGACGGGGGAGGCACCGGGGAGCTGTTTTTT. Encoded protein: CSVDGGGTGELFF.